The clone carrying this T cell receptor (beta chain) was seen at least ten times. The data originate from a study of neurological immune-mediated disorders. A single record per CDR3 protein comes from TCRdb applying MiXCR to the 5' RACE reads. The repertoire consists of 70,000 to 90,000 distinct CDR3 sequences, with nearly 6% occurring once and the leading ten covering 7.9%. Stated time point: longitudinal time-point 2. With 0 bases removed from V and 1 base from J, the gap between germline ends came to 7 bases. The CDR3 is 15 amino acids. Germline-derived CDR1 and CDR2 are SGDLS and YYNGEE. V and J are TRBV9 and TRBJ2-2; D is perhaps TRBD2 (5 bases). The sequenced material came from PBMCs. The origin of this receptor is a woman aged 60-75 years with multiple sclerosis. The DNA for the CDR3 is TGTGCCAGCAGCGTAGAGGAGGTGAACACCGGGGAGCTGTTTTTT. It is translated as CASSVEEVNTGELFF.